Listed below are T cell receptor beta chains from one sample, sequenced in a study of Ad26.COV2.S vaccination and SARS-CoV-2 variants. Clones were read by immunoSEQ multiplex PCR, and TCRdb kept only the in-frame ones, dropping some. This table holds over 300,000 clones, roughly 80% found once. The specimen was peripheral blood, collected in a trial of Ad26.COV2.S vaccine versus placebo. These receptors were collected from a person aged 18-65 years who received the Ad26.COV2.S COVID-19 vaccine or a placebo. The CDR3 runs from the conserved cysteine through the conserved F or W. D genes are given only for firm matches.

j_call	d_call	v_call	cdr3_aa
TRBJ2-7	-	TRBV12-5	CASALKGVSYEQYF
TRBJ1-5	-	TRBV18	CASLAGSNQPQHF
TRBJ1-1	-	TRBV5-4	CASYRAGETEAFF
TRBJ1-4	-	TRBV15	CATSRAVDWNEKLFF
TRBJ1-5	-	TRBV5-1	CASSLGPDQPQHF
TRBJ2-7	-	TRBV13	CASSPTTEGTFYEQYF
TRBJ2-3	-	TRBV5-1	CASSAGDGFLDTQYF
TRBJ1-6	-	TRBV6-5	CASSQGLDSPLHF
TRBJ1-5	-	TRBV13	CASSLGRLYHQPQHF
TRBJ2-1	TRBD2	TRBV30	CAATSPGTSPIEQFF
TRBJ2-4	TRBD1	TRBV3-1/TRBV3-2	CASSHWDRGNIQYF
TRBJ1-3	TRBD1	TRBV5-1	CASSPGQGAEGNTIYF
TRBJ1-1	-	TRBV5-1	CASSLVIGGDTEAFF
TRBJ2-3	-	TRBV2	CASAGESTDTQYF
TRBJ2-7	-	TRBV2	CASSYDSYEQYF
TRBJ2-1	TRBD1	TRBV2	CASKRGTGAHNEQFF
TRBJ2-1	TRBD2	TRBV2	CASSPNPGLAGIYEQFF
TRBJ1-5	-	TRBV24-1	CAMLVETNQPQHF
TRBJ1-6	TRBD1	TRBV27	CASSTQGGYSPLHF